A selection of T cell receptor beta chains follows, all from one sample in a study of T cell repertoires in cytomegalovirus infection. Their antigens remain unidentified. TCRdb redid the calling of the reads with MiXCR, one entry per CDR3 protein. The data hold roughly 570,000 distinct CDR3 sequences, with about 39% observed a single time. The sample in question was cultured PBMCs, obtained from culture after CMV antigen stimulation. All receptors derive from a human donor in good health (CMV status not recorded). Some clones in this sample may be carry-over from other donors' samples. The CDR3 runs from the conserved cysteine through the conserved F or W. The D gene is left open where the match is weak. Expanded clones get a size class; other rows say once, few or many, or leave the size out.

V,D,J,size,DNA,CDR3
TRBV12-3/TRBV12-4,NA,TRBJ2-7,NA,TGTGCCAGCAGCCACGGTCATGATAAGCCGCAGTACTTC,CASSHGHDKPQYF
TRBV7-2,TRBD2,TRBJ2-7,NA,TGTGCCAGCAGCCAGCGGGGGGCCCACGAGCAGTACTTC,CASSQRGAHEQYF
TRBV7-2,TRBD2,TRBJ2-5,NA,TGTGCCAGCACCCGGACTAGCGGACTCCAAGAGACCCAGTACTTC,CASTRTSGLQETQYF
TRBV15,NA,TRBJ2-2,NA,TGTGCCACCAGCACAATAGATACCGGGGAGCTGTTTTTT,CATSTIDTGELFF
TRBV28,NA,TRBJ1-2,NA,TGTGCCAGCAGTTTAGGAGGCCCCAGGGGCTATGGCTACACCTTC,CASSLGGPRGYGYTF
TRBV10-3,NA,TRBJ1-1,NA,TGTGCCATCAGGGGGAGGAACCAGCATGAAGCTTTCTTT,CAIRGRNQHEAFF
TRBV7-8,NA,TRBJ1-5,few,TGTGCCAGCAGCTTACTTCAATCCCTATTTCCGATCAATCAGCCCCAGCATTTT,CASSLLQSLFPINQPQHF
TRBV19,TRBD1,TRBJ2-7,few,TGTGCCTCCCGTATGGACAGGGTCTCCTACGAGCAGTACTTC,CASRMDRVSYEQYF
TRBV2,NA,TRBJ2-3,few,TGTGCCAGCAGTGAGTCTGGTGCAGATACGCAGTATTTT,CASSESGADTQYF
TRBV7-9,NA,TRBJ2-7,NA,TGTGCCAGCAGCTCAAGGGTTTACGACGAGCAGTACTTC,CASSSRVYDEQYF
TRBV7-8,NA,TRBJ2-1,NA,TGTGCCAGCACGGGGCTTAGTGGATCCTACAATGAGCAGTTCTTC,CASTGLSGSYNEQFF
TRBV7-2,TRBD2,TRBJ2-1,many,TGTGCCAGCAGCCCCCGACTAGCGGGGAACAATGAGCAGTTCTTC,CASSPRLAGNNEQFF
TRBV7-2,NA,TRBJ2-5,few,TGTGCCAGCAGCCCAAGTAGCGGCAGGTACCAAGAGACCCAGTACTTC,CASSPSSGRYQETQYF
TRBV12-3/TRBV12-4,NA,TRBJ2-1,few,TGTGCCAGCAGCCCCAGTTTGGGCGTAGCACACAATGAGCAGTTCTTC,CASSPSLGVAHNEQFF
TRBV6-4,NA,TRBJ1-1,NA,TGTGCCAGCAGTGCCGGCGGGTGGGGAAACACTGAAGCTTTCTTT,CASSAGGWGNTEAFF
TRBV12-3/TRBV12-4,NA,TRBJ1-6,NA,TGTGCCAGCAGGGGAAATAATTCACCCCTCCACTTT,CASRGNNSPLHF
TRBV7-2,TRBD2,TRBJ2-3,few,TGTGCCAGCAGCTTAGCGCCGCGTAGCGGGAGTGGGGATACGCAGTATTTT,CASSLAPRSGSGDTQYF
TRBV7-2,TRBD1,TRBJ1-4,few,TGTGCCAGCAGCCCAAGAAGGACAGGTCTCGCAAAACTGTTTTTT,CASSPRRTGLAKLFF
TRBV7-9,NA,TRBJ1-2,NA,TGTGCCAGCACCTCCGGGGCAGACTATGGCTACACCTTC,CASTSGADYGYTF
TRBV5-1,TRBD2,TRBJ2-7,NA,TGCGCCAGCAGCTCGCGACTAGCGGGAGTTAGGAACGAGCAGTACTTC,CASSSRLAGVRNEQYF
TRBV4-1,NA,TRBJ1-1,NA,TGCGCCAGCAGCCGCGACAGCTGGAACACTGAAGCTTTCTTT,CASSRDSWNTEAFF
TRBV20-1,NA,TRBJ1-5,NA,TGCAGTGCTAGACTGGCAGATAGCAATCAGCCCCAGCATTTT,CSARLADSNQPQHF
TRBV6-1,TRBD2,TRBJ2-2,few,TGTGCCAGCAGCGGAGCGGGAAAGAACACCGGGGAGCTGTTTTTT,CASSGAGKNTGELFF
TRBV6-2/TRBV6-3,TRBD1,TRBJ1-1,few,TGTGCCAGCAGTTATGGGAACAGGGGCACTGAAGCTTTCTTT,CASSYGNRGTEAFF
TRBV7-8,NA,TRBJ1-1,few,TGTGCCAGCAGCTTACCGGGGCAGAAGAACACTGAAGCTTTCTTT,CASSLPGQKNTEAFF
TRBV7-8,TRBD1,TRBJ2-5,NA,TGTGCCAGCACCCAGGGTAGATGGACAGGAGAAAAAGAGACCCAGTACTTC,CASTQGRWTGEKETQYF
TRBV7-9,NA,TRBJ2-1,few,TGTGCCAGCAGCTTTTTCCCCTCACGAACCGTGGAAACAAGGCCCCAAGCCTTCTTC,CASSFFPSRTVETRPQAFF
TRBV12-3/TRBV12-4,NA,TRBJ2-2,NA,TGTGCCAGCAGTCCGTTGAATAGCCCCACCGGGGAGCTGTTTTTT,CASSPLNSPTGELFF
TRBV4-2,NA,TRBJ1-4,NA,TGTGCCAGCAGCCAAAGCGGGACGTCTAGAGAAAAACTGTTTTTT,CASSQSGTSREKLFF